A single sample is the source of the 22 T cell receptor beta chains below, sequenced in a study of cytomegalovirus exposure and HLA in healthy donors. 60 Vbeta and 13 Jbeta primers were used in PCR. TCRdb's copy holds only in-frame clones and misses some; the assay was immunoSEQ multiplex PCR. The repertoire holds about 96,000 clones, with 55% to 75% as singletons. The sequenced sample was PBMCs. The origin of the receptors is a man in his fifties or sixties in good health and CMV-seronegative.

The rearrangement uses TRBV11-2 and TRBJ2-3; D may be TRBD2 (7 bases). Germline CDR1 is SGHAT and CDR2 is FQNNGV. The CDR3 is 15 residues long. With 6 bases removed from V and 6 bases from J, the gap between germline ends came to 19 bases. CDR3 amino acids: CASSSRGEGGDTQYF. CDR3 in DNA: TGTGCCAGCAGTAGCCGGGGGGAAGGGGGGGATACGCAGTATTTT.

The chain uses TRBV19 and TRBJ1-1, with 10 bases aligning to TRBD1. CDR1 and CDR2 from the germline V gene are LNHDA and SQIVND (reference sequence). The CDR3 sequence is 14 residues long. J gave up 5 bases and V 4 bases, and 4 bases lay outside the gene matches. In nucleotides, the CDR3 is TGTGCCAGTAGTAAGGGACAGGGGTGGACTGAAGCTTTCTTT. Its protein product is CASSKGQGWTEAFF.

The chain carries TRBV7-2 and TRBJ2-3, with a possible D match to TRBD2 (7 bases). This CDR3 comprises 15 residues. Germline assignment: CDR1 SGHTA and CDR2 FQGNSA. Trimming removed 3 bases at V and 3 bases at J, with 13 bases between. The CDR3 protein is CASSFSGGQTDTQYF. The CDR3 coding sequence is TGTGCCAGCAGCTTTTCCGGGGGGCAAACAGATACGCAGTATTTT.

The count of this clone is one. This rearrangement joins TRBV7-9 to TRBJ1-2; maybe TRBD1 (5 bases). The germline V gene encodes CDR1 SEHNR and CDR2 FQNEAQ (reference sequence). The CDR3 contains 13 residues. V lost 5 bases and J lost 1, with 8 bases in between. The CDR3: CASSPTVNYGYTF. The CDR3 coding sequence is TGTGCCAGCAGCCCGACAGTTAACTATGGCTACACCTTC. The whole variable domain, remainder taken from reference TRBV7-9 and TRBJ1-2, is DTGVSQNPRHKITKRGQNVTFRCDPISEHNRLYWYRQTLGQGPEFLTYFQNEAQLEKSRLLSDRFSAERPKGSFSTLEIQRTEQGDSAMYLCASSPTVNYGYTFGSGTRLTVV.

The rearrangement uses TRBV14 and TRBJ1-2, with D unresolved. Germline V gene data show CDR1 as SGHDN and CDR2 as FVKESK. The V gene lost 4 bases and the J gene lost 3 bases, with 9 bases spanning the gap. This CDR3 spans 13 amino acids. This chain's CDR3 is CASSLLGDYGYTF. Here the CDR3 DNA reads TGTGCCAGCAGCCTACTCGGGGACTATGGCTACACCTTC. Full variable domain (outside the CDR3, taken from reference TRBV14 and TRBJ1-2): EAGVTQFPSHSVIEKGQTVTLRCDPISGHDNLYWYRRVMGKEIKFLLHFVKESKQDESGMPNNRFLAERTGGTYSTLKVQPAELEDSGVYFCASSLLGDYGYTFGSGTRLTVV.

The J gene is TRBJ2-7, the V gene TRBV7-9; TRBD2 might be the D (6 bases). Germline V gene sequence: CDR1 SEHNR, CDR2 FQNEAQ (reference sequence). Between the trimmed V and J ends, which lost 0 bases and 5 bases, there was a span of 8 bases. This CDR3 is 13 amino acids long. The CDR3 loop is CASSLARDDEQYF. The CDR3, as DNA: TGTGCCAGCAGCTTAGCGCGGGACGACGAGCAGTACTTC.

This CDR3 is CASSQEILAKNIQYF. Here the CDR3 DNA reads TGCGCCAGCAGCCAAGAAATTCTAGCCAAAAACATTCAGTACTTC. The chain combines TRBV4-1 with TRBJ2-4; D is uncertain. V shed 0 bases and J shed 0 bases, with 6 bases lying between them. CDR1 and CDR2 (germline): MGHRA, YSYEKL. This CDR3 region has 15 residues.

This clone was picked up a small number of times. The CDR3: CASKGGGAKNIQYF. As DNA, the CDR3 is TGTGCCAGTAAGGGCGGGGGAGCCAAAAACATTCAGTACTTC. The genes are TRBV19 and TRBJ2-4, with 7 bases lining up with TRBD2. Germline V gene data show CDR1 as LNHDA and CDR2 as SQIVND (reference sequence). V lost 7 bases and J lost 0; bases outside the gene matches: 3. The CDR3 length is 14 residues.

The chain links TRBV5-1 to TRBJ2-5, with 8 bases identical to TRBD2. Trimming removed 4 bases from V and 4 bases from J; junction bases left unmatched: 3. The CDR3 runs to 13 residues. The germline gives CDR1 SGHRS, CDR2 YFSETQ. The CDR3, as DNA: TGCGCCAGCAGCATAGGACTAGCAGAGACCCAGTACTTC. Its protein is CASSIGLAETQYF.

This clone has just one count. The V gene is TRBV9, the J gene TRBJ1-1, with TRBD1 matching 8 bases. Trimming at V came to 4 bases and at J to 2 bases, leaving 13 bases not matched to a gene. The CDR3 is 17 amino acids. Looked up from germline, CDR1 is SGDLS and CDR2 is YYNGEE. CDR3 DNA: TGTGCCAGCAGCCCGCGCGGGGGACAGGACCTTAACACTGAAGCTTTCTTT. It specifies CASSPRGGQDLNTEAFF.

This chain connects TRBV2 to TRBJ2-5; unclear D gene. Germline V gene lookup returns CDR1 SNHLY and CDR2 FYNNEI. CDR3 length equals 13 residues. Trimming removed 5 bases at V and 1 base at J, with 8 bases between. CDR3 sequence: CASSPTGQETQYF. In nucleotides, the CDR3 is TGTGCCAGCAGTCCCACGGGCCAAGAGACCCAGTACTTC.

The chain uses TRBV11-3 and TRBJ2-7, with D unclear. Germline CDR1 reads SGHNT; CDR2 reads YENEEA. The CDR3 totals 11 residues. V shed 4 bases and J shed 3 bases, with 4 bases lying between them. CDR3 sequence reads: CASSSLYEQYF. For the CDR3, the DNA is TGTGCCAGCAGCTCCCTCTACGAGCAGTACTTC.

This CDR3 reads CASSPRQGPSGNTIYF. CDR3 nucleotide sequence: TGTGCCAGCAGCCCAAGACAGGGGCCCTCTGGAAACACCATATATTTT. The chain carries TRBV9 and TRBJ1-3, with 8 positions matching TRBD1. This CDR3 contains 16 residues. Germline V lookup: CDR1 SGDLS, CDR2 YYNGEE. The ends lost 4 bases at V and 0 bases at J; junction bases unmatched: 6.

Remarks on this clone: The sample carries other DNA sequences with the same CDR3. The chain links TRBV6-6 to TRBJ1-1, with D tentatively TRBD1 (6 bases). Germline CDR1 reads MNHNY; CDR2 reads SVGAGI (reference sequence). The CDR3 is 13 residues long. V lost 4 bases, J lost 1 base, and 7 bases lay in between. CDR3 in amino acids: CASSLQGNTEAFF. CDR3 bases: TGTGCCAGCAGTTTACAGGGGAACACTGAAGCTTTCTTT.

The chain combines TRBV9 with TRBJ2-7; 8 bases line up with TRBD1. The CDR3 extends over 12 amino acids. Germline CDR1 reads SGDLS; CDR2 reads YYNGEE. V lost 7 bases to trimming and J lost 5 bases; unmatched junction nucleotides: 5. In nucleotides, the CDR3 is TGTGCCAGCGGGCAGGGGGCTAACGAGCAGTACTTC. Protein product: CASGQGANEQYF.

The CDR3 loop reads CASSLEQANTEAFF. The CDR3 nucleotides read TGCGCCAGCAGCTTGGAACAGGCGAACACTGAAGCTTTCTTT. The chain uses TRBV5-1 and TRBJ1-1; D may be TRBD1 (5 bases). V was clipped by 0 bases and J by 1 base, with 7 bases between them. From germline, CDR1 is SGHRS and CDR2 YFSETQ. This CDR3 is built from 14 residues.

This clone has a handful of counts. The CDR3 DNA is TGTGCCAGCAGTACAACAGGTATCCGCACAGATACGCAGTATTTT. Protein sequence: CASSTTGIRTDTQYF. The chain links TRBV6-1 to TRBJ2-3; a possible D gene is TRBD1 (5 bases). The V gene's germline CDR1 is MNHNS and CDR2 SASEGT. The V end was cut by 5 bases, the J end by 1 base, with 13 bases between. CDR3 length: 15 residues.

The rearrangement links TRBV27 to TRBJ1-1, with 8 bases aligning to TRBD1. The CDR3 has 15 amino acids. V shed 6 bases, J shed 4 bases, and the junction held 10 bases outside the gene matches. Per the germline V gene, CDR1 is MNHEY and CDR2 is SMNVEV (reference sequence). CDR3 bases: TGTGCCAGCAGGTACCGACAGGGGACAAGCACTGAAGCTTTCTTT. It yields the protein CASRYRQGTSTEAFF.

The chain combines TRBV6-1 with TRBJ2-7; 9 bases agree with TRBD1. In germline, CDR1 is MNHNS, CDR2 SASEGT. The ends lost 4 bases at V and 1 base at J; junction bases unmatched: 8. The CDR3 spans 16 residues. The CDR3, as DNA: TGTGCCAGCAGTGCCCTAGGGACAGGGAGTTCCTACGAGCAGTACTTC. Protein: CASSALGTGSSYEQYF.

The genes are TRBV9 and TRBJ1-1; D is perhaps TRBD1 (6 bases). CDR1 is SGDLS, CDR2 YYNGEE, per germline. The CDR3 is 15 residues long. V lost 4 bases and J 4 bases, leaving 17 bases between the germline ends. The CDR3 spells CASSQETGRVTEAFF. The DNA for the CDR3 is TGTGCCAGCAGCCAAGAGACAGGCCGGGTCACTGAAGCTTTCTTT. Supplemented by reference TRBV9 and TRBJ1-1, the full variable domain reads DSGVTQTPKHLITATGQRVTLRCSPRSGDLSVYWYQQSLDQGLQFLIQYYNGEERAKGNILERFSAQQFPDLHSELNLSSLELGDSALYFCASSQETGRVTEAFFGQGTRLTVV.

V and J are TRBV15 and TRBJ2-4, with a possible D match to TRBD1 (5 bases). The V and J ends lost 0 bases and 0 bases respectively, with 12 bases between them. This CDR3 is 17 amino acids long. Germline-derived CDR1 and CDR2 are LNHNV and YYDKDF (reference sequence). The CDR3 nucleotides read TGTGCCACCAGCAGAGATGTCGACAGACTAGCCAAAAACATTCAGTACTTC. Translating it yields CATSRDVDRLAKNIQYF.

This clone was found once. This sequence joins TRBV28 and TRBJ1-5, with D tentatively TRBD1 (6 bases). V lost 3 bases and J 4 bases, leaving 22 bases between the germline ends. CDR1 is MDHEN, CDR2 SYDVKM, per germline. CDR3 length equals 18 residues. In DNA, the CDR3 is TGTGCCAGCAGTTTTCCGAGTAACACAGGGTCTGGGAATCAGCCCCAGCATTTT. Amino acid sequence: CASSFPSNTGSGNQPQHF.